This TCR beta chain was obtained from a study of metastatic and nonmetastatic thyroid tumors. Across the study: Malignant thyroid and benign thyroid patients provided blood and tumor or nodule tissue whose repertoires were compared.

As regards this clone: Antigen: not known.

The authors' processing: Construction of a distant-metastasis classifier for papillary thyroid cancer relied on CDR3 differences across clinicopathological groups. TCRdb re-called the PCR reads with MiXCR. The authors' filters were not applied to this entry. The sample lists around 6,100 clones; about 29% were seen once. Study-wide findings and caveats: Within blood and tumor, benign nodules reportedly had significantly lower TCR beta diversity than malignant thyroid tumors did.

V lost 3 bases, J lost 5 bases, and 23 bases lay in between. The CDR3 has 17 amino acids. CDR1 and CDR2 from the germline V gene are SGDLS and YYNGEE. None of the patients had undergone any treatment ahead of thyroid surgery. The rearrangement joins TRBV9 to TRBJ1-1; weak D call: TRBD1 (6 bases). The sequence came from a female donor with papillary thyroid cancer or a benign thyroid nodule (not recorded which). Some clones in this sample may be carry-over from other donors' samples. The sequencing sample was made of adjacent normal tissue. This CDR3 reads CASSGSLRGGADTEAFF. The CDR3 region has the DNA TGTGCCAGCAGCGGGTCCCTACGGGGGGGGGCAGATACTGAAGCTTTCTTT.